This TCR beta chain was recovered during a study of T cell repertoires and leukemia-associated antigens (dated by TCRdb to the late 2010s). In terms of the full investigation: Per sample, about 5.1 to 7 million read pairs and about 3 to 5.0 million effective reads were obtained, for some 15 million effective reads in total. Using in vitro peptide stimulation of healthy T cells, the study set out to figure out what antigen is recognized by a TCR Vbeta21 clone that had previously been found in CML patients.

Total RNA was extracted from the cultured T cells with TRIzol reagent. TCRbeta libraries were amplified from RNA using 5' rapid amplification of cDNA ends (5'RACE). Before sequencing, library concentration and integrity were assessed using Qubit, an Agilent instrument, and quantitative PCR. Sequencing of qualified libraries was performed on Illumina HiSeq or MiSeq by a commercial service provider. The original methods were these. TCR sequences in each sample were identified using MiXCR version 1.8.2. For a clone to be considered qualified, a CDR3 longer than four amino acids, an in-frame nucleotide length, and the absence of a stop codon were required. A read counted as effective if the read contained the complete CDR3 structure. RT-PCR with 24 Vbeta primers, GeneScan spectratyping, and Sanger sequencing were used to validate the expanded clones. TCRdb applied fastp at Q25 and MiXCR to the public reads, then kept only in-frame beta chains. Entries that share a CDR3 protein sequence are merged under the most common genes and DNA. TCRdb assigned the V and J calls; the authors' analysis was not used. The sample includes 9,800 or so distinct CDR3 sequences, with 43% observed a single time. Around 61% of the sample goes to the ten largest clones.

Trimmed from V: 1 base; trimmed from J: 6 bases; junction bases lacking a gene match: 3. The CDR3 holds 13 amino acids from the cysteine to the phenylalanine. Just CDR3 DNA is preserved here, 39 bases in frame from base 1. In regard to this clonotype: No antigen is known for it. No much larger clone exists at a distance of one base, and base qualities are not known.

CD3+ T cells were initially rested overnight at approximately 2.4 million cells/mL in RPMI 1640 lacking fetal bovine serum. MACS immunomagnetic beads were used according to the manufacturer's instructions to isolate CD3+ T cells from PBMCs. Study-wide conclusions, independent of this receptor: Antigen specificity and function of the expanded clones were not tested directly and required further investigation. No significant differences among the four groups were observed in the numbers of Vbeta genes (about 60), Jbeta genes (roughly 14), VDJ rearrangements, or unique CDR3s.

The sample consisted of CD3+ T cells sorted from blood and cultured. The chain is encoded by TRBV12-3 or TRBV12-4 joined to TRBJ2-7; TRBD1 fits 7 bases in the junction. The TCR was taken from a female donor in good health. The sequenced DNA: TGTGCCAGCAGTTTAGGACAGGGCGTCGAGCAGTACTTC. Its protein is CASSLGQGVEQYF.